The 14 T cell receptor beta chains listed next were all sequenced from one sample in a study of blood T cell repertoires in COVID-19. TCRdb's table, derived via immunoSEQ multiplex PCR, lists solely in-frame clones and lacks some. This table holds roughly 290,000 clones, approximately 83% found once. Source material: PBMCs or T cells enriched from blood (not recorded which). All receptors come from a woman aged 25 to 45 who had recovered from COVID-19.

The chain combines TRBV5-6 with TRBJ1-2, with 7 bases identical to TRBD1. Trimming at V came to 4 bases and at J to 7 bases, leaving 10 bases not matched to a gene. CDR3 size: 14 residues. Per the germline V gene, CDR1 is SGHDT and CDR2 is YYEEEE. CDR3 in amino acids: CASSQGRGPGGYTF. The CDR3 DNA is TGTGCCAGCAGCCAGGGAAGGGGGCCCGGTGGCTACACCTTC.

The genes are TRBV6-4 and TRBJ2-1, with 7 bases fitting TRBD2. This CDR3 spans 15 amino acids. J was trimmed by 10 bases and V by 3 bases; bases with no gene match: 12. Germline assignment: CDR1 MRHNA and CDR2 SNTAGT. This chain's CDR3 is CASSEDLSQGGEQFF. DNA for the CDR3: TGTGCCAGCAGTGAGGATCTAAGTCAGGGAGGGGAGCAGTTCTTC.

V usage is TRBV7-9 and J usage is TRBJ2-5, with a tentative D call TRBD2 (7 bases). Germline CDR1 reads SEHNR; CDR2 reads FQNEAQ (reference sequence). CDR3 length: 15 residues. The ends were cut back, 4 bases at V and 4 bases at J, with 16 bases in the middle. CDR3 DNA: TGTGCCAGCAGCTCCCCGGGGGGCTCGGGAGAGACCCAGTACTTC. It codes for CASSSPGGSGETQYF.

This clone was seen only once. The rearrangement links TRBV7-9 to TRBJ2-1; 7 bases are shared with TRBD2. CDR3 length: 18 residues. The junction had 15 bases not matched to a gene; V was cut back by 0 bases and J by 7 bases. Germline CDR1 reads SEHNR; CDR2 reads FQNEAQ (reference sequence). The CDR3 loop is CASSLAGRGLGGANEQFF. CDR3 sequence (DNA): TGTGCCAGCAGCTTAGCTGGCCGAGGTTTGGGAGGGGCGAATGAGCAGTTCTTC.

The chain recombines TRBV5-6 with TRBJ1-1; no clear D gene. From germline, CDR1 is SGHDT and CDR2 YYEEEE. Between the trimmed V and J ends, which lost 3 bases and 5 bases, there was a span of 11 bases. This CDR3 is 13 amino acids long. CDR3 protein: CASSSPSRTEAFF. The CDR3 DNA is TGTGCCAGCAGCTCCCCCTCCCGGACTGAAGCTTTCTTT.

J is TRBJ1-4 and V is TRBV28; possible D gene TRBD1, 6 bases. The CDR3 is made up of 14 amino acids. V was clipped by 6 bases and J by 12 bases, with 20 bases between them. CDR1 and CDR2 (germline): MDHEN, SYDVKM. Here the CDR3 DNA reads TGTGCCAGCAGAATGGGGGACACTAGGTCGGAACTGTTTTTT. Its protein product is CASRMGDTRSELFF.

The table lists this clone with a count of one. This CDR3 reads CASSSGYYNEQFF. The DNA for the CDR3 is TGTGCCAGCAGTTCGGGGTATTACAATGAGCAGTTCTTC. This chain links TRBV27 with TRBJ2-1, with D tentatively TRBD2 (5 bases). Germline V gene lookup returns CDR1 MNHEY and CDR2 SMNVEV (reference sequence). The CDR3 contains 13 residues. Trimming shortened V by 4 bases and J by 4 bases, and 8 bases separated the two germline ends.

V usage is TRBV30 and J usage is TRBJ2-7, with a weak D call TRBD2 (6 bases). Germline CDR1 and CDR2: GTSNPN and SVGIG (reference sequence). The CDR3 runs to 14 residues. The V end lost 1 base, the J end lost 6 bases, and 16 bases lay between the germline ends. CDR3: CAWSGGLYISEQYF. CDR3 DNA: TGTGCCTGGAGTGGGGGACTCTACATCTCCGAGCAGTACTTC.

The chain has TRBV27 and TRBJ2-1; TRBD2 matches 8 bases. With V trimmed by 7 bases and J by 4 bases, 9 bases remained unmatched. CDR3 length equals 15 residues. Germline values: CDR1 MNHEY, CDR2 SMNVEV (reference sequence). Here the CDR3 reads CASTKTSAQYNEQFF. DNA of the CDR3: TGTGCCAGCACCAAGACTAGCGCACAATACAATGAGCAGTTCTTC.

The chain carries TRBV27 and TRBJ1-4; D remains ambiguous. The CDR3 totals 13 residues. Trimming stripped 3 bases from V and 6 bases from J, with 8 bases between. The germline V gene has CDR1 MNHEY and CDR2 SMNVEV (reference sequence). The CDR3 protein is CASSLGGHEKLFF. In nucleotides, the CDR3 is TGTGCCAGCAGTTTGGGAGGGCATGAAAAACTGTTTTTT.

The rearrangement links TRBV6-1 to TRBJ2-7; D possibly corresponds to TRBD2 (5 bases). This CDR3 spans 14 amino acids. Trimming took off 0 bases at V and 5 bases at J, with 11 bases between the two ends. Germline V CDR1 and CDR2: MNHNS, SASEGT. This CDR3 reads CASSEAPTRNEQYF. The CDR3 coding sequence is TGTGCCAGCAGTGAAGCCCCCACTAGGAACGAGCAGTACTTC.

This clone came up once. This chain uses TRBV19 with TRBJ1-5; D may be TRBD1 (6 bases). This CDR3 comprises 15 residues. Trimming cost V 9 bases and J 3 bases, with 18 bases left between them. Germline CDR1 reads LNHDA; CDR2 reads SQIVND (reference sequence). CDR3 DNA: TGTGCCAGCAATACAGGGAGAAGTTACAATCAGCCCCAGCATTTT. It translates to CASNTGRSYNQPQHF. The full variable domain, rest sourced from reference TRBV19 and TRBJ1-5, is DGGITQSPKYLFRKEGQNVTLSCEQNLNHDAMYWYRQDPGQGLRLIYYSQIVNDFQKGDIAEGYSVSREKKESFPLTVTSAQKNPTAFYLCASNTGRSYNQPQHFGDGTRLSIL.

This chain uses TRBV10-3 with TRBJ2-7, with D unresolved. Per the germline V gene, CDR1 is ENHRY and CDR2 is SYGVKD. The CDR3 sequence is 11 residues long. V was clipped by 8 bases and J by 2 bases, with 7 bases between them. The CDR3, as DNA: TGTGCCATCGGTGGAGCCTACGAGCAGTACTTC. Encoded protein: CAIGGAYEQYF.

V is TRBV9 and J is TRBJ2-3; D is unclear. The V end was cut by 0 bases, the J end by 1 base, with 9 bases between. This CDR3 has 15 amino acids. CDR1 is SGDLS, CDR2 YYNGEE, per germline. The CDR3 loop reads CASSVARLGTDTQYF. CDR3 nucleotides: TGTGCCAGCAGCGTAGCCCGTCTAGGCACAGATACGCAGTATTTT. The whole variable domain, remainder taken from reference TRBV9 and TRBJ2-3, is DSGVTQTPKHLITATGQRVTLRCSPRSGDLSVYWYQQSLDQGLQFLIQYYNGEERAKGNILERFSAQQFPDLHSELNLSSLELGDSALYFCASSVARLGTDTQYFGPGTRLTVL.